Below are 17 T cell receptor beta chains sequenced from a single sample in a study of blood T cell repertoires in COVID-19. Repertoires were generated with immunoSEQ multiplex PCR, while TCRdb's copy carries only in-frame clones and drops some. The sample carries about 310,000 clones, approximately 85% recorded once. The specimen was PBMCs or T cells enriched from blood (not recorded which). The receptors stem from a young man who had recovered from COVID-19.

The chain uses TRBV3-1 (or the pseudogene TRBV3-2) and TRBJ2-5; unclear D gene. The V and J ends lost 1 base and 5 bases respectively, with 14 bases between them. The CDR3 spans 15 residues. Germline values: CDR1 LGHDT, CDR2 YNNKEL (reference sequence). The CDR3: CASSQGDFAGETQYF. The CDR3 DNA follows: TGTGCCAGCAGCCAAGGAGATTTTGCCGGGGAGACCCAGTACTTC.

The rearrangement links TRBV2 to TRBJ1-6, with D perhaps matching TRBD1 (5 bases). V gave up 3 bases and J gave up 8 bases, with 14 bases separating them. Germline values: CDR1 SNHLY, CDR2 FYNNEI. This CDR3 has 15 amino acids. The CDR3 sequence is CASSDGEGSHSPLHF. For the CDR3, the DNA is TGTGCCAGCAGTGACGGGGAGGGGTCCCATTCACCCCTCCACTTT.

The chain combines TRBV7-6 with TRBJ2-7; D possibly corresponds to TRBD1 (5 bases). The CDR3 is 15 residues long. Germline-derived CDR1 and CDR2 are SGHVS and FNYEAQ. V lost 1 base to trimming and J lost 0 bases, with 10 bases between them. CDR3 loop: CASSLEGASSYEQYF. DNA of the CDR3: TGTGCCAGCAGCTTAGAAGGGGCGAGCTCCTACGAGCAGTACTTC.

This rearrangement joins TRBV5-1 to TRBJ2-1; 14 nucleotides match TRBD2. The CDR3 extends over 15 amino acids. J gave up 8 bases and V 4 bases, and 5 bases lay outside the gene matches. CDR1 and CDR2 from the germline V gene are SGHRS and YFSETQ. The CDR3 reads CASSPQTSGGDEQFF. DNA of the CDR3: TGCGCCAGCAGCCCACAGACTAGCGGGGGGGATGAGCAGTTCTTC.

The chain uses TRBV11-3 and TRBJ2-2; 10 bases agree with TRBD1. This CDR3 spans 16 amino acids. CDR1 is SGHNT, CDR2 YENEEA, per germline. Trimming at V came to 3 bases and at J to 8 bases, leaving 9 bases not matched to a gene. The CDR3 is CASSFGTGAFGGELFF. DNA for the CDR3: TGTGCCAGCAGCTTCGGGACAGGGGCCTTTGGAGGGGAGCTGTTTTTT.

The chain uses TRBV19 and TRBJ2-1; a weak D match, TRBD2 (6 bases). This CDR3 is built from 11 residues. The V end was cut by 7 bases, the J end by 8 bases, with 9 bases between. Germline V lookup: CDR1 LNHDA, CDR2 SQIVND (reference sequence). Here the CDR3 reads CASKERDEQFF. CDR3 DNA sequence: TGTGCCAGTAAAGAGCGGGATGAGCAGTTCTTC.

In its sample, this clone was seen a few times. The chain has TRBV7-3 and TRBJ2-1; weak D call: TRBD2 (6 bases). CDR3 size: 15 residues. CDR1 is SGHTA, CDR2 FQGTGA, per germline. Trimming left V 0 bases short and J 5 bases short, with 11 bases between. DNA for the CDR3: TGTGCCAGCAGCTTAACTGGAGGGGCGAACAATGAGCAGTTCTTC. It translates to CASSLTGGANNEQFF. Looking up the rest from reference TRBV7-3 and TRBJ2-1 gives the full variable domain: GAGVSQTPSNKVTEKGKYVELRCDPISGHTALYWYRQSLGQGPEFLIYFQGTGAADDSGLPNDRFFAVRPEGSVSTLKIQRTERGDSAVYLCASSLTGGANNEQFFGPGTRLTVL.

This clone was observed a handful of times. This sequence joins TRBV5-1 and TRBJ1-1; 7 nucleotides agree with TRBD1. CDR1 and CDR2 (germline): SGHRS, YFSETQ. The length of the CDR3 is 16 residues. V lost 5 bases, J lost 0 bases, and 10 bases stayed unmatched. The CDR3 region is CASSFGDSLMNTEAFF. As DNA, the CDR3 is TGCGCCAGCAGTTTCGGGGACAGCCTCATGAACACTGAAGCTTTCTTT. The whole variable domain, filled in from reference TRBV5-1 and TRBJ1-1, reads KAGVTQTPRYLIKTRGQQVTLSCSPISGHRSVSWYQQTPGQGLQFLFEYFSETQRNKGNFPGRFSGRQFSNSRSEMNVSTLELGDSALYLCASSFGDSLMNTEAFFGQGTRLTVV.

This chain joins TRBV3-1 (or the pseudogene TRBV3-2) and TRBJ1-1; the D is unclear. The CDR3 runs to 13 residues. Germline V CDR1 and CDR2: LGHDT, YNNKEL (reference sequence). The ends were cut back, 4 bases at V and 5 bases at J, with 11 bases in the middle. CDR3 DNA sequence: TGTGCCAGCAGCCCCCGGGGTGGGACTGAAGCTTTCTTT. Amino acids: CASSPRGGTEAFF.

The CDR3 region is CASSPGTESSYNEQFF. The DNA of the CDR3 is TGTGCCAGCAGCCCCGGGACAGAAAGCTCCTACAATGAGCAGTTCTTC. The V call is TRBV5-5, the J call TRBJ2-1, with TRBD1 matching 7 bases. Germline CDR1 SGHKS, CDR2 YYEKEE (reference sequence). The V gene end was trimmed by 4 bases and the J gene end by 0 bases; junction bases not matched to a gene: 7. This CDR3 spans 16 amino acids.

The rearrangement uses TRBV5-6 and TRBJ2-7, with a tentative D call TRBD1 (5 bases). Germline V gives CDR1 SGHDT, CDR2 YYEEEE. Trimming pared 0 bases from V and 7 bases from J, leaving 20 bases between. CDR3 size: 16 residues. DNA for the CDR3: TGTGCCAGCAGCTTGGGGTCCGCAGGGTCACTGTTGGAGCAGTACTTC. Its protein product is CASSLGSAGSLLEQYF.

The chain combines TRBV15 with TRBJ1-1, with TRBD1 matching 7 bases. This CDR3 contains 15 residues. Germline V gene sequence: CDR1 LNHNV, CDR2 YYDKDF (reference sequence). Germline trimming cut 5 bases from V and 3 bases from J; bases unmatched to any gene: 9. This chain's CDR3 is CATSPTGLRDTEAFF. In DNA, the CDR3 is TGTGCCACCAGCCCGACAGGGTTGAGGGACACTGAAGCTTTCTTT.

This chain links TRBV5-1 with TRBJ1-4; D is possibly TRBD1 (5 bases). V lost 4 bases to trimming and J lost 2 bases, with 15 bases between them. The CDR3 is 16 residues long. Germline assignment: CDR1 SGHRS and CDR2 YFSETQ. CDR3 nucleotide sequence: TGCGCCAGCAGCCTCAATGGGGCAGGGACTAATGAAAAACTGTTTTTT. Translation gives CASSLNGAGTNEKLFF.

The J gene is TRBJ1-6, the V gene TRBV12-5, with TRBD1 identical over 9 bases. The CDR3 is 13 residues long. Trimming at V came to 7 bases and at J to 9 bases, leaving 4 bases not matched to a gene. Germline lookup yields CDR1 LGHNT and CDR2 FRNRAP. In DNA form, the CDR3 reads TGTGCTAGTGTGGACAGGGGTAGTTCACCCCTCCACTTT. Translating it yields CASVDRGSSPLHF.

The genes are TRBV10-2 and TRBJ1-2, with a tentative D call TRBD1 (5 bases). The CDR3 has 14 amino acids. Trimming took 2 bases from V and 7 from J, leaving 14 bases between them. Germline CDR1 is WSHSY and CDR2 is SAAADI. As DNA, the CDR3 is TGCGCCAGCAGTGAGGGAGCTAGGGGAGGTGGCTACACCTTC. Residues: CASSEGARGGGYTF.

The chain joins TRBV3-1 (or the pseudogene TRBV3-2) to TRBJ2-7; D gene unclear. Trimming took 1 base from V and 4 from J, leaving 5 bases between them. This CDR3 contains 12 residues. The germline V gene encodes CDR1 LGHDT and CDR2 YNNKEL (reference sequence). CDR3 sequence: CASSQGEYEQYF. The CDR3 bases are TGTGCCAGCAGCCAAGGCGAATACGAGCAGTACTTC.

The V and J genes are TRBV7-2 and TRBJ2-1; the D gene is possibly TRBD2 (7 bases). Germline values: CDR1 SGHTA, CDR2 FQGNSA. V was clipped by 1 base and J by 2 bases, with 12 bases between them. The CDR3 length is 16 residues. CDR3 bases: TGTGCCAGCAGCTTAGGTGGGCGGGGGCCCTACAATGAGCAGTTCTTC. Amino acid sequence: CASSLGGRGPYNEQFF.